These 2 T cell receptor beta chains were sequenced from one sample in a study of PD-1 blockade in classical Hodgkin lymphoma. Every one of the patients relapsed after autologous stem cell transplantation (brentuximab vedotin exposure was variable). Clones were read by immunoSEQ multiplex PCR, and TCRdb kept only the in-frame ones, dropping some. In the table there are tens of thousands of clones, more than 75% of which are singletons. Sample: peripheral blood mononuclear cells (PBMCs), taken before the second cycle of nivolumab. These receptors came from a human donor with classical Hodgkin lymphoma.

The V call is TRBV7-9, the J call TRBJ2-2, with D possibly being TRBD1 (5 bases). The CDR3 is 14 amino acids. Trimming cost V 4 bases and J 1 base, with 7 bases left between them. Germline CDR1 and CDR2: SEHNR and FQNEAQ (reference sequence). The CDR3 DNA is TGTGCCAGCAGCTCAAGGGGGAACACCGGGGAGCTGTTTTTT. Residues: CASSSRGNTGELFF.

This rearrangement joins TRBV7-6 to TRBJ2-7; D remains unclear. The CDR3 is made up of 13 amino acids. Trimming stripped 4 bases from V and 1 base from J, with 8 bases between. Germline CDR1 and CDR2: SGHVS and FNYEAQ. CDR3: CASSSHFSYEQYF. CDR3 nucleotides: TGTGCCAGCAGCTCCCATTTTTCCTACGAGCAGTACTTC.